This T cell receptor beta chain was recorded in a study of shared clonotypes between healthy human individuals. Here immunoSEQ multiplex PCR was the method, and the copy in TCRdb shows in-frame clones only, minus some. The sample holds about 610,000 clones, approximately 97% seen once. Germline V gene data show CDR1 as GTSNPN and CDR2 as SVGIG (reference sequence). This CDR3 has 13 amino acids. V was shortened by 2 bases and J by 3 bases, with 10 bases between the two germline ends. This sequence joins TRBV30 and TRBJ1-1, with D perhaps TRBD1 (5 bases). The specimen was naive CD4+ T cells sorted from blood. Subset defined: CD45RA+ positively selected. The sequence derives from a woman aged 30 to 39 in good health. DNA for the CDR3: TGTGCCTGGAGTTCTCAGGGCTACACTGAAGCTTTCTTT. Its translation is CAWSSQGYTEAFF.